This T cell receptor beta chain was identified in a study of a mutant IDH1 vaccine in newly diagnosed glioma. Looking at the study overall: Earlier care involved radiotherapy, temozolomide, or both, and the majority received both.

CDR1 MNHNS and CDR2 SASEGT come from the germline V gene. The CDR3 has 13 residues. With 5 bases clipped from V and 10 bases from J, the junction kept 3 bases outside the gene matches. The time point was: baseline, week 1 (first vaccination visit). The treatment is: pre-vaccination baseline after standard-of-care therapy. Profiled with immunoSEQ multiplex PCR; TCRdb holds only in-frame clones, not every one. The data contain about 68,000 clones, around 74% of them seen just once; the ten biggest clones take up around 8.2%. The source is a man between 50 and 59 years old with glioma. The source material was PBMCs, sampled from a glioma patient treated with radiotherapy, temozolomide or both. V is TRBV6-1 and J is TRBJ1-6; TRBD1 agrees at 9 bases. The CDR3 reads CASSWDRESPLHF. The DNA for the CDR3 is TGTGCCAGCAGTTGGGACAGGGAGTCACCCCTCCACTTT.